The sequence of this TCR beta chain was determined in a study of shared clonotypes between healthy human individuals. Study in general: The composition of the donors was a couple of women and a few men aged 18 to 49. Whole-study findings and limits: The low donor count limited represented genetic and exposure-history diversity. What naive subsets generally showed was a larger estimated richness than memory subsets showed.

The CDR3 covers 12 residues. CDR1 is MDHEN, CDR2 SYDVKM, per germline. V was pared by 3 bases and J by 2 bases, with 5 bases between. The assay was immunoSEQ multiplex PCR, and TCRdb's table has in-frame clones only and misses some. The table records under 600,000 clones, 97% of them present only once. A note on this clone: Its antigen is unknown. Other DNA sequences in the same sample also yield this CDR3.

The chain is built from TRBV28 and TRBJ2-7; no definite D call. This clonotype was obtained from a woman aged 30 to 39 in good health. The specimen was naive CD4+ T cells sorted from blood. Sample subset: CD45RA+ positively selected. The CDR3 sequence: CASSFLTYEQYF. The CDR3, as DNA: TGTGCCAGCAGTTTTCTTACCTACGAGCAGTACTTC.